The clone carrying this TCR beta chain was recorded many times. This entry belongs to a study of T cells in Graves' hyperthyroidism and ophthalmopathy. Germline V gene lookup returns CDR1 SGHAT and CDR2 FQNNGV. This CDR3 has 14 residues. V dropped 5 bases and J dropped 5; count of bases not matched to a gene: 6. RNA transcripts gave rise to amplified TCR beta CDR3 regions. HTBI primers drove first-round RT-PCR of the TCR CDR3. MiXCR, applied by TCRdb to the multiplex PCR reads, yields one record per CDR3 protein. The sample holds fewer than 300,000 distinct CDR3 sequences, 20% to 30% seen once. This receptor was obtained from a man aged 40-55 years with Graves' hyperthyroidism that later progressed to Graves' ophthalmopathy. The sequenced sample consisted of blood. This chain connects TRBV11-2 to TRBJ2-7, with 10 bases identical to TRBD2. The CDR3 sequence: CASSPPSGSNEQYF. CDR3 sequence (DNA): TGTGCCAGCAGCCCTCCTAGCGGGAGCAACGAGCAGTACTTC. Together with reference TRBV11-2 and TRBJ2-7, the CDR3 gives the full variable domain: EAGVAQSPRYKIIEKRQSVAFWCNPISGHATLYWYQQILGQGPKLLIQFQNNGVVDDSQLPKDRFSAERLKGVDSTLKIQPAKLEDSAVYLCASSPPSGSNEQYFGPGTRLTVT.